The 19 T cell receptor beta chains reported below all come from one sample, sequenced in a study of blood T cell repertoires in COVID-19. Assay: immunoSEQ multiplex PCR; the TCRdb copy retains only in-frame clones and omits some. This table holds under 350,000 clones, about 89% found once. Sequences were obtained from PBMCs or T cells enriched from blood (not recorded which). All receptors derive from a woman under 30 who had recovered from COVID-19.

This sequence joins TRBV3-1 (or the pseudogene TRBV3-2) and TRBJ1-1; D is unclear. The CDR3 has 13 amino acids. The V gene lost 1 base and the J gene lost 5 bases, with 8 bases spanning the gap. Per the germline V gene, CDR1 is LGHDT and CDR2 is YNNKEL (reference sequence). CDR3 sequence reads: CASSQGAGTEAFF. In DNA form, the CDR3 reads TGTGCCAGCAGCCAAGGGGCGGGGACTGAAGCTTTCTTT.

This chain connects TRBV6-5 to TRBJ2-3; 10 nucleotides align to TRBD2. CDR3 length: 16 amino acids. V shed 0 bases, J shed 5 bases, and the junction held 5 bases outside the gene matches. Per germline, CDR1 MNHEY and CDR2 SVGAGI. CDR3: CASSYSSGRAIDTQYF. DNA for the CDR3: TGTGCCAGCAGTTACTCGAGCGGGAGGGCCATAGATACGCAGTATTTT.

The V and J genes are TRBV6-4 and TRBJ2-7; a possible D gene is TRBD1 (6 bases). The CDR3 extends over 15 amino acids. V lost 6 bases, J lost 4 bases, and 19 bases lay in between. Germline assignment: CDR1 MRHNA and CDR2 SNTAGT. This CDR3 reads CASRNRDGSRYEQYF. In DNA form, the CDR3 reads TGTGCCAGCAGGAACAGGGACGGGTCCAGGTACGAGCAGTACTTC.

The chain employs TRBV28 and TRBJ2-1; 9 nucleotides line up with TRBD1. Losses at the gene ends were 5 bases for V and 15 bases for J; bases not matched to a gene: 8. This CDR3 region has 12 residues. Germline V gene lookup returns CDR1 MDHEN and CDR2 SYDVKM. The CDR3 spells CASSLRDRVPFF. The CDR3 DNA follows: TGTGCCAGCAGTCTCCGGGACAGGGTCCCGTTCTTC.

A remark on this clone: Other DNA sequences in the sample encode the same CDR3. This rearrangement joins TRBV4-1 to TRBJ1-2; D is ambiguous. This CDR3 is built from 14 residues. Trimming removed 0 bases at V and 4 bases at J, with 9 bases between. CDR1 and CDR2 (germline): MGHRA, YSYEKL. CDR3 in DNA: TGCGCCAGCAGCCAAGAGTTGGGCAGCTATGGCTACACCTTC. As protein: CASSQELGSYGYTF.

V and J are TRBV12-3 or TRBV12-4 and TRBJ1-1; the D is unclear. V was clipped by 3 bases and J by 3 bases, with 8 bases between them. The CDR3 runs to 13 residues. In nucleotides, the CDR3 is TGTGCCAGCAGTTTGGCCCGTCACACTGAAGCTTTCTTT. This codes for CASSLARHTEAFF.

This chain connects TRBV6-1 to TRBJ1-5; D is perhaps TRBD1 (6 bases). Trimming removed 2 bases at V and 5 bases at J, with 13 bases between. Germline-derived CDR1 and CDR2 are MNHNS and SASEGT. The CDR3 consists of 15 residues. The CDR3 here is CASSEPRNRDQPQHF. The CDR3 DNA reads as TGTGCCAGCAGTGAACCAAGAAACAGGGATCAGCCCCAGCATTTT.

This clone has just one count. CDR3 residues: CASRPRLAGGRSYNEQFF. In nucleotides, the CDR3 is TGTGCCAGCAGGCCACGACTAGCGGGGGGGAGGAGCTACAATGAGCAGTTCTTC. The V and J genes are TRBV7-8 and TRBJ2-1; 14 bases match TRBD2. Germline loops: CDR1 SGHVS, CDR2 FQNEAQ. The CDR3 extends over 18 amino acids. With 6 bases clipped from V and 3 bases from J, the junction kept 10 bases outside the gene matches.

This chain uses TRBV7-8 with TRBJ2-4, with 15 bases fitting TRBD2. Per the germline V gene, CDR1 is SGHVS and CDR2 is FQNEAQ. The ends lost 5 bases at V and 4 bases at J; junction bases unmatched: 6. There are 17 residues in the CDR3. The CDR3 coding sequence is TGTGCCAGCAGCCCCTGGACTAGCGGGAGGGGGAAAAACATTCAGTACTTC. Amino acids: CASSPWTSGRGKNIQYF.

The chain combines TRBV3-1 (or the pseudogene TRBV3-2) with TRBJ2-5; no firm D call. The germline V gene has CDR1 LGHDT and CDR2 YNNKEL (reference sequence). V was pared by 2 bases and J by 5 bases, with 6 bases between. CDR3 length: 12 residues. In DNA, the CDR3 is TGTGCCAGCAGCCAACAGTCGGAGACCCAGTACTTC. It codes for CASSQQSETQYF.

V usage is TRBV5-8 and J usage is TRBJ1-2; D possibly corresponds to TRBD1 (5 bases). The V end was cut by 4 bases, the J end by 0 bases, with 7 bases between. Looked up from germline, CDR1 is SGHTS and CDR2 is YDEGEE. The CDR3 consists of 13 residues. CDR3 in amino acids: CASSAGSNYGYTF. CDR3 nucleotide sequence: TGTGCCAGCAGCGCAGGGTCTAACTATGGCTACACCTTC.

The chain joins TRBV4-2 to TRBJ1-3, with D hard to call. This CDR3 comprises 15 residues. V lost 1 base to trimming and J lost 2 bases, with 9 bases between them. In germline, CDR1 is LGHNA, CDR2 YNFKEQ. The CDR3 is CASSQVSGTGNTIYF. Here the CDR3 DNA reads TGTGCCAGCAGCCAAGTGTCGGGGACTGGAAACACCATATATTTT.

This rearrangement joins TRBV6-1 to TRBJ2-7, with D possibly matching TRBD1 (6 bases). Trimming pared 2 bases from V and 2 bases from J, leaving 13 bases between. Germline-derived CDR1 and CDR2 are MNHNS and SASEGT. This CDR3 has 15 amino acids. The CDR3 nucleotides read TGTGCCAGCAGTGAACTCGCAGGGGCCGCCTACGAGCAGTACTTC. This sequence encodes CASSELAGAAYEQYF.

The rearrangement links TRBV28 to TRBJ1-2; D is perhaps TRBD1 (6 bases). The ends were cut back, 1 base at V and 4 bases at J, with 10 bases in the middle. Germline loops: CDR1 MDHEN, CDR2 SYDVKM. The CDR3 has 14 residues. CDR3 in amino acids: CASSLLTGLYGYTF. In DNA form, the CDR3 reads TGTGCCAGCAGTTTATTGACAGGCCTCTATGGCTACACCTTC.

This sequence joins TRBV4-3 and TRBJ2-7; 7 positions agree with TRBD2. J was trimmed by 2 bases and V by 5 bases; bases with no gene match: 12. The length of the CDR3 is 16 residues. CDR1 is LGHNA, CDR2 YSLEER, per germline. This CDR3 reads CASSYSGRGETYEQYF. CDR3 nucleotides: TGCGCCAGCAGCTATTCCGGTCGGGGGGAGACCTACGAGCAGTACTTC.

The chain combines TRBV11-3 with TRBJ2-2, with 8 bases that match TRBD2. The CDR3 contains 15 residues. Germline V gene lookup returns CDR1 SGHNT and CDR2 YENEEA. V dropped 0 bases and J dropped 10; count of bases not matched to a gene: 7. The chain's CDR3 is CASSLDGAGGEELFF. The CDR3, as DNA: TGTGCCAGCAGCTTAGATGGGGCGGGAGGCGAGGAGCTGTTTTTT.

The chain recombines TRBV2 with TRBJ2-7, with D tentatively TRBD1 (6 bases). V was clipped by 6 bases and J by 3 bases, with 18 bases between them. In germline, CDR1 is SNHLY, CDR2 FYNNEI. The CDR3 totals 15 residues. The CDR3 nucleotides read TGTGCCAGCAGAGATAGGACAGCGAACCTCTACGAGCAGTACTTC. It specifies CASRDRTANLYEQYF.

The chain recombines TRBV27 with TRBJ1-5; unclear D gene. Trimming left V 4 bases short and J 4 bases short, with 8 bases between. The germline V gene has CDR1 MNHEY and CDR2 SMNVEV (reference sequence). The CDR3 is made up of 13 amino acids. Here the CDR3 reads CASSWSANQPQHF. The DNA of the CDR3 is TGTGCCAGCAGTTGGTCAGCGAATCAGCCCCAGCATTTT.

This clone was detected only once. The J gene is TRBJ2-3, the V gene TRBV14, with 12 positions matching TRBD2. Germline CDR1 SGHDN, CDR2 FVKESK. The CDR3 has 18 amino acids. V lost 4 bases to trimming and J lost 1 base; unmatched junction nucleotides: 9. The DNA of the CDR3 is TGTGCCAGCAGCCGGCTAGCGGGGGGGCCATTAGGCACAGATACGCAGTATTTT. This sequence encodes CASSRLAGGPLGTDTQYF.